This T cell receptor beta chain was sequenced in a study of technical replicates of blood from a few donors. TCRdb's table, derived via immunoSEQ multiplex PCR, lists solely in-frame clones and lacks some. The data hold about 88,000 clones, with roughly 94% observed a single time. The length of the CDR3 is 15 residues. Germline V gene data show CDR1 as MDHEN and CDR2 as SYDVKM. The V gene end was trimmed by 5 bases and the J gene end by 1 base; junction bases not matched to a gene: 7. The V gene is TRBV28, the J gene TRBJ2-7; 8 nucleotides agree with TRBD2. The clonotype comes from a human donor in good health. Sequencing was done on a sample of T cells isolated from PBMCs. CDR3 sequence: CASSPVSGASYEQYF. DNA of the CDR3: TGTGCCAGCAGTCCGGTTAGCGGGGCTTCCTACGAGCAGTACTTC.